This entry is about one T cell receptor beta chain. This specimen comes from a study of blood T cell repertoires in COVID-19. Study summary: Sample material is recorded as cDNA or gDNA derived from T cells, B-cell-depleted T cells, or PBMCs.

The CDR3 contains 14 residues. Germline V gives CDR1 SGHKS, CDR2 YYEKEE (reference sequence). After removal of 0 bases from V and 4 bases from J, the junction contained 3 bases not matched to a gene. In the original workflow: Nucleated cell counts were estimated from reference gene primer amplification. Produced via immunoSEQ multiplex PCR; TCRdb's table is partial and in-frame only. The DNA gave D and trimming, while V, J and clone size come from that table. The sample includes just over 650,000 clones, more than 80% seen only once; the top ten take more than 0.25%. The origin of this receptor is a young woman with acute or convalescent COVID-19. This chain joins TRBV5-5 and TRBJ2-5; 7 bases align to TRBD2. Sequencing input: peripheral blood. The CDR3 DNA reads TGTGCCAGCAGCTTGGTCGGGGAGGGAGAGACCCAGTACTTC. Amino acid sequence: CASSLVGEGETQYF.